This T cell receptor (beta chain) emerged from a study of beta chain features in type 1 diabetes. Study-level points and caveats: Type 1 diabetes patients had moderately but significantly shorter TCRB CDR3s in all four CD4+ subsets. A greater similarity of naive, central memory and Treg TCRB repertoires was seen among patients than among healthy donors. Reads derived from cDNA could over-represent cells showing high TCR expression.

TCRB transcripts that were expressed got sequenced, as all of the isolated RNA had been reverse transcribed. Only in-frame clones appear in the TCRdb table, and some are missing; sequencing was by immunoSEQ multiplex PCR. The data contain roughly 300,000 clones, around 7.6% of them singletons. This clone showed up just a few times. The target antigen is unknown. Isolation of CD4+ naive, central memory, regulatory and stem cell-like memory cells was achieved by sorting via CD45RO/CCR7/CD25/CD127/CD95/CD27. This receptor was identified in a woman younger than 35 in good health. Sequenced input: central memory CD4+ T cells from blood.

CDR3 DNA: TGTGCCAGCTCACAAAGACTAGGACCCTACAATGAGCAGTTCTTC. It is translated as CASSQRLGPYNEQFF. V is TRBV18 and J is TRBJ2-1; the D gene is possibly TRBD2 (6 bases). This CDR3 spans 15 amino acids. Germline CDR1 KGHSH, CDR2 LQKENI. V lost 4 bases and J 2 bases, leaving 12 bases between the germline ends.